This T cell receptor beta chain was captured in a study of chemoradiotherapy in HPV16-positive cancers. Study-wide context: Functional T-cell assays on a couple of HPV16-positive patients' cells defined candidate HPV-specific clones and common TCR motifs. Whole-study findings and limits: Candidate HPV-specific clones and E7-related TCR motifs grew in tumor during treatment.

Sequencing used immunoSEQ multiplex PCR; TCRdb keeps in-frame clones, though not all of them. The table has 25,000 to 35,000 clones, over 65% seen once. This clone was recorded a few times. What it binds is unknown. V was clipped by 5 bases and J by 2 bases, with 12 bases between them. The CDR3 totals 15 residues. Germline CDR1 is MNHNY and CDR2 is SVGAGI (reference sequence). This sequence was found in a human donor with HPV-associated anogenital cancer. The sample here was blood, taken from a patient who underwent chemoradiotherapy. The rearrangement links TRBV6-6 to TRBJ2-2; a possible D gene is TRBD1 (6 bases). CDR3 bases: TGTGCCAGCAGTCCAGGGACAACCAACACCGGGGAGCTGTTTTTT. Protein: CASSPGTTNTGELFF.